Below, 7 T cell receptor beta chains from the same sample are listed, as sequenced in a study of blood T cell repertoires in COVID-19. Profiled with immunoSEQ multiplex PCR; TCRdb holds only in-frame clones, not every one. The sample includes under 150,000 clones, about 85% of them seen just once. The source material was peripheral blood. These receptors came from a human donor in a cohort sampled during active COVID-19.

This clone was observed a few times. The CDR3 loop reads CASSEGHYGYTF. The DNA of the CDR3 is TGTGCCAGCAGTGAAGGGCATTATGGCTACACCTTC. The chain combines TRBV6-1 with TRBJ1-2; D gene ambiguous. Germline CDR1 and CDR2: MNHNS and SASEGT. The CDR3 has 12 amino acids. V lost 1 base, J lost 5 bases, and 5 bases lay in between.

V is TRBV29-1 and J is TRBJ1-2, with D possibly matching TRBD1 (6 bases). The V gene's germline CDR1 is SQVTM and CDR2 ANQGSEA. V was shortened by 5 bases and J by 4 bases, with 8 bases between the two germline ends. This CDR3 is 11 amino acids long. The chain's CDR3 is CSVRTAYGYTF. In DNA form, the CDR3 reads TGCAGCGTTCGGACAGCCTATGGCTACACCTTC.

The chain uses TRBV3-1 (or the pseudogene TRBV3-2) and TRBJ2-1; 12 bases agree with TRBD2. Unmatched junction bases numbered 7, after V lost 2 bases and J lost 2 bases. The CDR3 totals 18 residues. The germline V gene encodes CDR1 LGHDT and CDR2 YNNKEL (reference sequence). The CDR3 nucleotides read TGTGCCAGCAGCCAATGGCTAGCGGGGGGGGGTGCCTACAATGAGCAGTTCTTC. It encodes CASSQWLAGGGAYNEQFF.

The chain is built from TRBV5-4 and TRBJ1-2; D is undetermined. This CDR3 has 16 residues. Germline V gene data show CDR1 as SGHNT and CDR2 as YYREEE (reference sequence). V lost 0 bases and J lost 0, with 12 bases in between. CDR3 DNA: TGTGCCAGCAGCTTGGCCTTGGCCGCTGCTAACTATGGCTACACCTTC. It yields the protein CASSLALAAANYGYTF.

V usage is TRBV27 and J usage is TRBJ2-7; the match to TRBD1 covers 8 bases. V shed 2 bases and J 5 bases; nucleotides not matched to a gene: 5. This CDR3 region has 14 residues. The germline gives CDR1 MNHEY, CDR2 SMNVEV (reference sequence). In DNA form, the CDR3 reads TGTGCCAGCAGTTTAGGGACAGGCGTGGACGAGCAGTACTTC. This codes for CASSLGTGVDEQYF.

The V gene is TRBV11-2, the J gene TRBJ1-6; D call uncertain. Germline CDR1 and CDR2: SGHAT and FQNNGV. The CDR3 is 15 residues long. Trimming shortened V by 5 bases and J by 3 bases, and 11 bases separated the two germline ends. CDR3: CASSLRTDYNSPLHF. The CDR3 coding sequence is TGTGCCAGCAGCCTCAGAACAGACTATAATTCACCCCTCCACTTT.

The chain employs TRBV11-3 and TRBJ2-5, with a tentative D call TRBD2 (5 bases). Looked up from germline, CDR1 is SGHNT and CDR2 is YENEEA. This CDR3 has 15 residues. Trimming cost V 1 base and J 9 bases, with 18 bases left between them. CDR3 amino acids: CASSLGGASSGAQYF. The CDR3, as DNA: TGTGCCAGCAGCTTAGGAGGAGCTTCAAGCGGAGCCCAGTACTTC.